This T cell receptor beta chain was observed in a study of blood T cells in healthy people across ages. The second PCR ran about 6 to 11 cycles with a sample-barcoded 5' primer and J-beta primers. TCRdb itself ran the 5' RACE reads through MiXCR, one entry per CDR3 protein. The data hold hundreds of thousands of distinct CDR3 sequences, with 25% observed a single time. This clonotype was found a few times. V lost 4 bases to trimming and J lost 7 bases, with 8 bases between them. The CDR3 length is 12 residues. These data are also associated with another study on T cells of mothers and their children. That publication notes: The extracted RNA was employed in its entirety for cDNA synthesis, at approximately 1.5 ug per 15 ul. There were over 10 million TCR beta CDR3 reads from each mother and around 2.9 million from each child. Thymic selection molds TCR recombination products alike in related and unrelated pairs.

Sequenced input: blood. The sequence came from a boy between 10 and 17 years old in good health. The genes are TRBV12-3 or TRBV12-4 and TRBJ2-4, with D possibly TRBD2 on 5 matching bases. The CDR3 bases are TGTGCCAGCAGTTCGGGGTGGAACATTCAGTACTTC. Its protein product is CASSSGWNIQYF.